This entry lists 25 T cell receptor beta chains sequenced from one sample in a study of CD8 T cells in ankylosing spondylitis. TCRdb called the 5' RACE reads again in MiXCR, with one record for every CDR3 protein. The table includes 85,000 to 100,000 distinct CDR3 sequences, 8.8% detected once. Material for sequencing was blood, either unsorted or a sorted T cell fraction (not recorded which). Source of these receptors: a male donor with ankylosing spondylitis or in good health (not recorded which).

In this sample, this clonotype turned up many times. The V gene is TRBV28, the J gene TRBJ1-1, with no clear D. Germline V gene sequence: CDR1 MDHEN, CDR2 SYDVKM. The CDR3 is made up of 15 amino acids. Trimming pared 5 bases from V and 2 bases from J, leaving 15 bases between. The CDR3 DNA reads as TGTGCCAGCAGTCCTTTCTATGAGGGAAACACTGAAGCTTTCTTT. Translating it yields CASSPFYEGNTEAFF. Complete variable domain (other parts from reference TRBV28 and TRBJ1-1): DVKVTQSSRYLVKRTGEKVFLECVQDMDHENMFWYRQDPGLGLRLIYFSYDVKMKEKGDIPEGYSVSREKKERFSLILESASTNQTSMYLCASSPFYEGNTEAFFGQGTRLTVV.

This clonotype was recorded at least ten times. V usage is TRBV25-1 and J usage is TRBJ1-5, with 9 bases fitting TRBD1. Looked up from germline, CDR1 is MGHDK and CDR2 is SYGVNS. CDR3 length: 16 residues. Germline trimming cut 2 bases from V and 3 bases from J; bases unmatched to any gene: 5. The CDR3 loop reads CASSETGGATNQPQHF. The CDR3 DNA reads as TGTGCCAGCAGTGAAACAGGGGGCGCGACCAATCAGCCCCAGCATTTT.

This clonotype has a count of ten or more. The chain couples TRBV12-2 to TRBJ1-5. TRBV12-2 is a recognized pseudogene. The CDR3 runs 11 residues. The CDR3 nucleotides are TGTGCAAGTCGCTTCAGAGAGCCCCAGCATTTT. It codes for CASRFREPQHF.

The chain joins TRBV28 to TRBJ2-7; the D is unclear. V was shortened by 6 bases and J by 2 bases, with 14 bases between the two germline ends. The CDR3 has 14 amino acids. Germline CDR1 is MDHEN and CDR2 is SYDVKM. This CDR3 reads CASSGPSSPYEQYF. The CDR3 DNA reads as TGTGCCAGCAGCGGGCCCAGCTCCCCCTACGAGCAGTACTTC.

This clonotype was seen repeatedly, ten times or more. CDR3: CASSQDLTGYGYTF. The CDR3 DNA is TGTGCCAGCAGCCAAGATCTGACAGGCTATGGCTACACCTTC. The V call is TRBV3-1, the J call TRBJ1-2; tentatively, D is TRBD1 (6 bases). Germline V gives CDR1 LGHDT, CDR2 YNNKEL (reference sequence). Trimming cost V 0 bases and J 4 bases, with 9 bases left between them. There are 14 residues in the CDR3.

This clonotype was seen ten or more times. The CDR3 loop is CSHTQGANGYTF. CDR3 DNA: TGCAGTCACACACAGGGGGCGAATGGCTACACCTTC. The gene calls are TRBV20-1 and TRBJ1-2; 9 bases are shared with TRBD1. In germline, CDR1 is DFQATT, CDR2 SNEGSKA (reference sequence). The CDR3 loop spans 12 amino acids. V lost 8 bases and J lost 6; bases outside the gene matches: 7.

The chain uses TRBV20-1 and TRBJ2-3, with TRBD2 identical over 9 bases. Trimming removed 3 bases from V and 6 bases from J; junction bases left unmatched: 19. This CDR3 has 18 residues. The germline V gene encodes CDR1 DFQATT and CDR2 SNEGSKA (reference sequence). CDR3 sequence reads: CSARGLAGSSFPRDTQYF. The CDR3 bases are TGCAGTGCTAGGGGTCTAGCGGGGTCATCCTTTCCGAGGGATACGCAGTATTTT.

This clonotype was seen repeatedly, ten times or more. The chain links TRBV24-1 to TRBJ2-2, with D possibly being TRBD2 (6 bases). This CDR3 is 14 amino acids long. The germline V and J ends were trimmed by 6 bases and 1 base, with 8 bases remaining between them. The germline gives CDR1 KGHDR, CDR2 SFDVKD. The CDR3 DNA is TGTGCCACCAGTCGCGGGGTGAACACCGGGGAGCTGTTTTTT. Translated, it gives CATSRGVNTGELFF.

Ten or more counts support this clonotype. CDR3 sequence reads: CATGPGQPESLYF. In DNA form, the CDR3 reads TGTGCCACCGGTCCTGGGCAGCCCGAATCGTTGTACTTC. This chain connects TRBV25-1 to TRBJ2-4; D gene uncertain. V dropped 10 bases and J dropped 15 bases, with 25 bases sitting between them. CDR3 size: 13 residues. Germline lookup yields CDR1 MGHDK and CDR2 SYGVNS.

This clonotype was detected ten times or more. The V and J genes are TRBV7-6 and TRBJ1-1; 7 positions agree with TRBD1. With 5 bases clipped from V and 0 bases from J, the junction kept 6 bases outside the gene matches. The CDR3 runs to 15 residues. Germline CDR1 and CDR2: SGHVS and FNYEAQ. The CDR3 spells CASSPEGALNTEAFF. The CDR3 nucleotides are TGTGCCAGCAGCCCAGAGGGGGCCCTGAACACTGAAGCTTTCTTT.

Points on this clonotype: A much larger clone lies a single base off, so this may be a read error. The rearrangement joins TRBV20-1 to TRBJ2-6; D perhaps matches TRBD2 (5 bases). The CDR3 contains 15 residues. CDR1 DFQATT and CDR2 SNEGSKA come from the germline V gene (reference sequence). The V and J ends lost 3 bases and 5 bases respectively, with 14 bases between them. Here the CDR3 reads CSARVVRARANVLTF. The CDR3 region has the DNA TGCAGTGCTAGGGTCGTGCGGGCTAGGGCCAACGTCCTGACTTTC.

The chain combines TRBV3-1 with TRBJ2-1, with 7 bases that match TRBD1. Losses at the gene ends were 8 bases for V and 10 bases for J; bases not matched to a gene: 17. The CDR3 runs 15 residues. Germline V lookup: CDR1 LGHDT, CDR2 YNNKEL (reference sequence). CDR3 nucleotides: TGTGCCAGCTCCCACCGGACAGGCCCTAACGGCGAGCAGTTCTTC. Translating gives CASSHRTGPNGEQFF.

This clonotype has a count of ten or more. This chain links TRBV29-1 with TRBJ1-3; the D gene is possibly TRBD1 (5 bases). Per germline, CDR1 SQVTM and CDR2 ANQGSEA. Trimming took off 7 bases at V and 3 bases at J, with 10 bases between the two ends. This CDR3 has 12 residues. This CDR3 is CSAWTSGNTIYF. Here the CDR3 DNA reads TGCAGCGCCTGGACAAGTGGAAACACCATATATTTT. The full variable domain, in which reference TRBV29-1 and TRBJ1-3 provide the parts outside the CDR3, is SAVISQKPSRDICQRGTSLTIQCQVDSQVTMMFWYRQQPGQSLTLIATANQGSEATYESGFVIDKFPISRPNLTFSTLTVSNMSPEDSSIYLCSAWTSGNTIYFGEGSWLTVV.

This clonotype has at least ten counts. This chain links TRBV20-1 with TRBJ1-6, with D maybe TRBD1 (5 bases). This CDR3 contains 14 residues. V was cut by 5 bases and J by 6 bases, with 14 bases left in between. Looked up from germline, CDR1 is DFQATT and CDR2 is SNEGSKA (reference sequence). CDR3 sequence (DNA): TGCAGTGCTCCAGGGAGTGGTGGTAATTCACCCCTCCACTTT. It specifies CSAPGSGGNSPLHF.

This clonotype appeared a few times. The chain uses TRBV5-1 and TRBJ1-1; no clear D gene. The V gene lost 3 bases and the J gene lost 0 bases, with 9 bases spanning the gap. This CDR3 is 14 amino acids long. Germline-derived CDR1 and CDR2 are SGHRS and YFSETQ. The CDR3 here is CASSWGRVNTEAFF. As DNA, the CDR3 is TGCGCCAGCAGCTGGGGTAGGGTGAACACTGAAGCTTTCTTT.

This clonotype has a handful of counts. The V and J genes are TRBV20-1 and TRBJ1-3; D is unresolved. The CDR3 is 15 residues long. The V gene's germline CDR1 is DFQATT and CDR2 SNEGSKA (reference sequence). Trimming removed 0 bases from V and 2 bases from J, with 11 bases in between. CDR3 loop: CSARDWPATGNTIYF. CDR3 nucleotide sequence: TGCAGTGCTAGAGATTGGCCAGCAACTGGAAACACCATATATTTT.

A single count supports this clonotype. Possible read error: a much larger clone is one base away. The chain has TRBV20-1 and TRBJ2-3; 14 bases are a match to TRBD2. Looked up from germline, CDR1 is DFQATT and CDR2 is SNEGSKA (reference sequence). The CDR3 length is 18 residues. The CDR3 loop reads CCASLGTSGGVGADTQYF. The DNA of the CDR3 is TGCTGTGCTAGTCTCGGGACTAGCGGGGGTGTAGGGGCAGATACGCAGTATTTT.

This clonotype came up many times. V is TRBV28 and J is TRBJ2-6; D uncertain. Germline values: CDR1 MDHEN, CDR2 SYDVKM. The CDR3 has 16 residues. Trimming cost V 5 bases and J 4 bases, with 15 bases left between them. In DNA, the CDR3 is TGTGCCAGCAGTCCCCAAGGTGGCCGGGGGGCCAACGTCCTGACTTTC. Residues: CASSPQGGRGANVLTF.

This clonotype showed up many times. J is TRBJ2-3 and V is TRBV2, with 12 bases matching TRBD1. J gave up 6 bases and V 6 bases, and 16 bases lay outside the gene matches. CDR3 length: 18 residues. Germline CDR1 is SNHLY and CDR2 is FYNNEI. The CDR3 sequence: CASSKQAPGTGGADTQYF. CDR3 coding DNA: TGTGCCAGCAGCAAGCAAGCCCCCGGGACAGGGGGCGCGGATACGCAGTATTTT. The entire variable domain, with the rest obtained from reference TRBV2 and TRBJ2-3, is as follows: EPEVTQTPSHQVTQMGQEVILRCVPISNHLYFYWYRQILGQKVEFLVSFYNNEISEKSEIFDDQFSVERPDGSNFTLKIRSTKLEDSAMYFCASSKQAPGTGGADTQYFGPGTRLTVL.

This clonotype was counted many times. The J gene is TRBJ2-3, the V gene TRBV20-1; 7 bases align to TRBD1. V was pared by 3 bases and J by 0 bases, with 15 bases of the junction left unmatched. Germline CDR1 DFQATT, CDR2 SNEGSKA (reference sequence). The CDR3 covers 18 residues. The CDR3 protein is CSASRPWRQGPSTDTQYF. The CDR3 DNA reads as TGCAGTGCTAGCCGCCCGTGGAGACAGGGTCCGAGCACAGATACGCAGTATTTT.

This clonotype was seen ten or more times. V usage is TRBV4-2 and J usage is TRBJ1-2; D call uncertain. V lost 0 bases, J lost 0 bases, and 5 bases lay in between. The CDR3 consists of 14 residues. Germline V gives CDR1 LGHNA, CDR2 YNFKEQ. CDR3 bases: TGTGCCAGCAGCCAAGATGGACCTAACTATGGCTACACCTTC. Translation gives CASSQDGPNYGYTF.

The table lists this clonotype with many counts. The chain links TRBV9 to TRBJ2-7, with TRBD2 matching 14 bases. Germline CDR1 is SGDLS and CDR2 is YYNGEE. The V gene end was trimmed by 2 bases and the J gene end by 5 bases; junction bases not matched to a gene: 0. CDR3 length: 14 residues. The CDR3 region has the DNA TGTGCCAGCAGCGTGGGACTAGCGGGAGACGAGCAGTACTTC. Translating gives CASSVGLAGDEQYF. Based on the CDR3 plus reference TRBV9 and TRBJ2-7, the full variable domain is DSGVTQTPKHLITATGQRVTLRCSPRSGDLSVYWYQQSLDQGLQFLIQYYNGEERAKGNILERFSAQQFPDLHSELNLSSLELGDSALYFCASSVGLAGDEQYFGPGTRLTVT.

This clonotype was found many times. The chain joins TRBV5-1 to TRBJ2-5; perhaps D is TRBD1 or TRBD2 (6 bases each). Looked up from germline, CDR1 is SGHRS and CDR2 is YFSETQ. The CDR3 loop spans 18 amino acids. V dropped 0 bases and J dropped 5 bases, with 23 bases sitting between them. In DNA, the CDR3 is TGCGCCAGCAGCTTGGCCAGTACAGGGCGGGGAATTTTGGAGACCCAGTACTTC. This encodes CASSLASTGRGILETQYF.

CDR3 loop: CASSLLGQLMETQYF. The CDR3 coding sequence is TGTGCCAGCAGCTTATTGGGTCAGCTTATGGAGACCCAGTACTTC. The chain is built from TRBV7-3 and TRBJ2-5; D remains ambiguous. Germline-derived CDR1 and CDR2 are SGHTA and FQGTGA. The CDR3 contains 15 residues. V lost 2 bases to trimming and J lost 5 bases, with 15 bases between them.

This clonotype was observed at least ten times. This chain uses TRBV12-3 or TRBV12-4 with TRBJ1-5, with D perhaps matching TRBD1 (5 bases). The CDR3 length is 13 residues. Deletions cut 8 bases from V and 2 bases from J, with 10 bases between. CDR3 loop: CASRLGGNQPQHF. For the CDR3, the DNA is TGTGCCAGCCGGTTGGGGGGCAATCAGCCCCAGCATTTT.